Listed below are T cell receptor beta chains from one sample, sequenced in a study of OX40 agonist ivuxolimab in advanced cancers. Libraries were prepared by immunoSEQ multiplex PCR; TCRdb keeps only in-frame clonotypes and omits some of them. The data hold 65,000 to 85,000 clones, with around four fifths observed a single time. The sample was CD4+ or CD8+ T cells sorted from blood, taken in a trial of the OX40 agonist ivuxolimab. The receptors derive from an adult with an advanced solid tumor such as melanoma, head and neck, liver or kidney cancer. The CDR3 runs from the conserved cysteine through the conserved F or W. Fields, in order: clone size, V gene, D gene, CDR3 length, J gene, CDR3 protein, CDR3 DNA. D genes are given only for firm matches. The size of a clone is reported for some rows only, either as once, few or many, or as a class for expanded clones.

>NA|TRBV27|TRBD1|18|TRBJ2-2
CASSPGQGIRGVVGELFF
TGTGCCAGCAGCCCGGGACAGGGAATTCGCGGGGTGGTCGGGGAGCTGTTTTTT
>NA|TRBV9|NA|13|TRBJ2-7
CASSVAGTTEQYF
TGTGCCAGCAGCGTAGCAGGGACGACCGAGCAGTACTTC
>NA|TRBV5-1|NA|13|TRBJ1-2
CASSPGQQYGYTF
TGCGCCAGCAGCCCAGGACAGCAATATGGCTACACCTTC
>NA|TRBV27|NA|12|TRBJ2-1
CASSPYRDEQFF
TGTGCCAGCAGTCCGTACCGGGACGAGCAGTTCTTC
>NA|TRBV13|TRBD1|16|TRBJ1-1
CASSFEGQGWETEAFF
TGTGCCAGCAGCTTCGAAGGACAGGGATGGGAAACTGAAGCTTTCTTT
>NA|TRBV2|NA|15|TRBJ2-1
CASSVSLGFSNEQFF
TGTGCCAGCAGTGTTTCTCTGGGATTTAGCAATGAGCAGTTCTTC
>NA|TRBV9|TRBD2|14|TRBJ2-7
CASSVDLAGGEQYF
TGTGCCAGCAGCGTAGATCTAGCGGGAGGCGAGCAGTACTTC
>NA|TRBV6-1|TRBD1|22|TRBJ2-7
CASSEFVRLRGVRDRRTYEQYF
TGTGCCAGCAGTGAATTTGTTCGGCTTAGGGGCGTCAGGGACAGGAGGACCTACGAGCAGTACTTC
>NA|TRBV30|NA|12|TRBJ1-3
CAWSVDGNTIYF
TGTGCCTGGAGTGTAGATGGAAACACCATATATTTT
>once|TRBV4-2|NA|17|TRBJ2-5
CASSQDFRQGIQETQYF
TGTGCCAGCAGCCAAGATTTCCGGCAGGGGATACAAGAGACCCAGTACTTC
>medium-sized|TRBV5-5|NA|13|TRBJ1-1
CASSLESVTEAFF
TGTGCCAGCAGCTTGGAGTCAGTCACTGAAGCTTTCTTT
>NA|TRBV5-4|NA|12|TRBJ2-5
CASSLAQETQYF
TGTGCCAGCAGCTTGGCCCAAGAGACCCAGTACTTC
>NA|TRBV5-1|TRBD1|15|TRBJ1-4
CASSETGGTEEKLFF
TGCGCCAGCAGCGAGACAGGGGGTACGGAAGAAAAACTGTTTTTT
>NA|TRBV5-8|NA|13|TRBJ1-5
CASSLQGVQPQHF
TGTGCCAGCAGCTTGCAAGGGGTTCAGCCCCAGCATTTT
>NA|TRBV7-9|TRBD2|15|TRBJ2-1
CASNQLAGGSSEQFF
TGTGCCAGCAACCAACTAGCGGGAGGGAGTAGTGAGCAGTTCTTC
>few|TRBV5-6|TRBD1|15|TRBJ1-2
CASSLGDRENYGYTF
TGTGCCAGCAGCTTGGGGGACAGGGAGAACTATGGCTACACCTTC
>NA|TRBV6-1|NA|11|TRBJ1-2
CASTRQYGYTF
TGTGCCAGCACCCGACAGTATGGCTACACCTTC
>NA|TRBV19|TRBD1|15|TRBJ1-2
CASSISGQGDYGYTF
TGTGCCAGTAGTATATCGGGACAGGGGGACTATGGCTACACCTTC
>NA|TRBV9|NA|14|TRBJ2-7
CASSVGEDSYEQYF
TGTGCCAGCAGCGTAGGAGAGGATTCCTACGAGCAGTACTTC
>NA|TRBV10-3|TRBD2|19|TRBJ2-1
CAISGPAGLAGEVGNEQFF
TGTGCCATCAGTGGTCCGGCGGGACTAGCGGGAGAGGTCGGCAATGAGCAGTTCTTC
>NA|TRBV13|NA|13|TRBJ1-1
CASSSGRNTEAFF
TGTGCCAGCAGCTCAGGACGGAACACTGAAGCTTTCTTT
>NA|TRBV9|TRBD1|14|TRBJ1-6
CASSEGQGGSPLHF
TGTGCCAGCAGCGAGGGACAGGGGGGTTCACCCCTCCACTTT
>NA|TRBV10-3|TRBD2|16|TRBJ2-1
CAISESVTSPYNEQFF
TGTGCCATCAGTGAGTCTGTGACTAGCCCGTACAATGAGCAGTTCTTC
>NA|TRBV19|NA|13|TRBJ1-3
CASRVFSGNTIYF
TGTGCCAGCAGGGTTTTCTCTGGAAACACCATATATTTT
>NA|TRBV9|TRBD1|17|TRBJ1-6
CASSAGQGQQGYSPLHF
TGTGCCAGCAGCGCCGGACAGGGGCAACAGGGGTATTCACCCCTCCACTTT
>NA|TRBV11-1|NA|11|TRBJ2-3
CASSFTDTQYF
TGTGCCAGCAGCTTTACAGATACGCAGTATTTT
>NA|TRBV7-3|NA|13|TRBJ1-2
CASSSTGLYGYTF
TGTGCCAGCAGCTCAACGGGTCTATATGGCTACACCTTC
>NA|TRBV5-1|NA|18|TRBJ1-1
CASSLMSRGRNGPTEAFF
TGCGCCAGCAGCTTGATGTCACGGGGGCGAAATGGGCCCACTGAAGCTTTCTTT
>NA|TRBV7-8|TRBD1|17|TRBJ2-1
CASSFLGQGWVDNEQFF
TGTGCCAGCAGCTTTCTCGGACAGGGGTGGGTGGACAATGAGCAGTTCTTC
>NA|TRBV11-2|NA|15|TRBJ2-5
CASSTQIGEGETQYF
TGTGCCAGCAGCACGCAGATCGGGGAAGGCGAGACCCAGTACTTC
>NA|TRBV5-6|TRBD1|18|TRBJ2-1
CASSRDRGIIGSYNEQFF
TGTGCCAGCAGCCGAGACAGGGGGATTATTGGTTCCTACAATGAGCAGTTCTTC
>NA|TRBV11-2|TRBD2|16|TRBJ2-3
CASSPGGRGGPDTQYF
TGTGCCAGCAGCCCCGGGGGACGGGGGGGCCCCGATACGCAGTATTTT
>NA|TRBV18|TRBD2|15|TRBJ2-5
CASSPTSGSEETQYF
TGTGCCAGCTCACCGACTAGCGGGTCGGAAGAGACCCAGTACTTC
>NA|TRBV30|NA|17|TRBJ1-1
CAWSVRIDWTGYTEAFF
TGTGCCTGGAGTGTACGTATCGATTGGACGGGCTACACTGAAGCTTTCTTT
>NA|TRBV5-1|NA|14|TRBJ1-2
CASSLEGSGYGYTF
TGCGCCAGCAGCTTGGAGGGGAGCGGCTATGGCTACACCTTC
>NA|TRBV2|NA|15|TRBJ2-3
CASSDVGPSTDTQYF
TGTGCCAGCAGTGATGTGGGCCCCAGCACAGATACGCAGTATTTT
>NA|TRBV6-5|TRBD1|15|TRBJ1-5
CASSYGTGNGQPQHF
TGTGCCAGCAGTTACGGGACAGGGAACGGTCAGCCCCAGCATTTT
>once|TRBV27|TRBD1|14|TRBJ1-1
CASSLQGANTEAFF
TGTGCCAGCAGTTTACAGGGGGCGAACACTGAAGCTTTCTTT
>NA|TRBV27|TRBD2|15|TRBJ2-7
CASSLRSSGAYEQYF
TGTGCCAGCAGTTTAAGGTCTAGCGGGGCCTACGAGCAGTACTTC
>few|TRBV6-6|TRBD1|13|TRBJ1-5
CASGGQGNQPQHF
TGTGCCAGCGGGGGACAGGGTAATCAGCCCCAGCATTTT
>NA|TRBV5-1|NA|14|TRBJ2-3
CASSGPGTTDTQYF
TGCGCCAGCAGCGGTCCCGGGACGACAGATACGCAGTATTTT
>NA|TRBV6-4|NA|16|TRBJ1-2
CASSDESWGAEGGYTF
TGTGCCAGCAGTGACGAATCCTGGGGGGCAGAAGGGGGCTACACCTTC
>NA|TRBV9|NA|17|TRBJ1-2
CASSVVTRAFVGDGYTF
TGTGCCAGCAGCGTAGTTACTCGGGCCTTTGTTGGGGATGGCTACACCTTC
>NA|TRBV19|NA|14|TRBJ2-2
CAIGRTPGTGELFF
TGTGCCATAGGACGGACCCCGGGCACCGGGGAGCTGTTTTTT
>NA|TRBV10-3|NA|14|TRBJ2-7
CAISAVGDPYEQYF
TGTGCCATCAGTGCCGTCGGGGACCCCTACGAGCAGTACTTC